The 15 T cell receptor beta chains reported below all come from one sample, sequenced in a study of tumour-infiltrating T cells in Burkitt lymphoma. Clones were read by immunoSEQ multiplex PCR, and TCRdb kept only the in-frame ones, dropping some. The sample has thousands of clones, about 13% seen once. Sequenced material: tumor tissue. These receptors all come from a human donor with Burkitt lymphoma.

This clone appeared a few times. J is TRBJ2-3 and V is TRBV6-1; D might be TRBD2 (6 bases). Germline CDR1 and CDR2: MNHNS and SASEGT. V lost 0 bases and J lost 6, with 10 bases in between. The CDR3 contains 14 residues. The CDR3 reads CASSEARSGDTQYF. The CDR3 coding sequence is TGTGCCAGCAGTGAAGCGCGGAGCGGGGATACGCAGTATTTT.

This clone was detected a few times. This sequence joins TRBV9 and TRBJ1-1; perhaps TRBD1 as D (5 bases). V shed 4 bases and J shed 3 bases, with 13 bases lying between them. The CDR3 has 14 amino acids. Germline V gene lookup returns CDR1 SGDLS and CDR2 YYNGEE. The CDR3, as DNA: TGTGCCAGCAGCCCCCGGGACGGATACACTGAAGCTTTCTTT. Translating it yields CASSPRDGYTEAFF.

The V and J genes are TRBV6-1 and TRBJ1-6; no clear D gene. Germline CDR1 and CDR2: MNHNS and SASEGT. Trimming left V 5 bases short and J 5 bases short, with 13 bases between. The CDR3 loop spans 15 amino acids. DNA for the CDR3: TGTGCCAGCAGTTCCCCCGAATCAGATAATTCACCCCTCCACTTT. This codes for CASSSPESDNSPLHF.

This clone was seen more than once but under ten times. The rearrangement uses TRBV7-6 and TRBJ1-5; D unclear. In germline, CDR1 is SGHVS, CDR2 FNYEAQ. V shed 0 bases and J shed 7 bases, with 7 bases lying between them. CDR3 length: 13 amino acids. CDR3 coding DNA: TGTGCCAGCAGCTTAGCTCTTGGGCAGCCCCAGCATTTT. The encoded protein is CASSLALGQPQHF.

This CDR3 is CASSLVSDSNNEQFF. DNA of the CDR3: TGTGCCAGCAGCTTAGTAAGCGACAGCAACAATGAGCAGTTCTTC. The rearrangement links TRBV7-2 to TRBJ2-1, with D possibly being TRBD1 (5 bases). This CDR3 spans 15 amino acids. Germline CDR1 and CDR2: SGHTA and FQGNSA. Trimming shortened V by 1 base and J by 5 bases, and 12 bases separated the two germline ends.

This clone was counted a few times. This chain links TRBV5-5 with TRBJ2-1, with no clear D. Germline V gives CDR1 SGHKS, CDR2 YYEKEE (reference sequence). Trimming removed 0 bases from V and 7 bases from J, with 11 bases in between. The CDR3 sequence is 14 residues long. CDR3 amino acids: CASSLVENQNEQFF. CDR3 bases: TGTGCCAGCAGCTTGGTGGAGAACCAGAATGAGCAGTTCTTC.

There are a few counts of this clone. This sequence joins TRBV7-8 and TRBJ1-2; D unclear. Trimming took 0 bases from V and 8 from J, leaving 13 bases between them. Germline lookup yields CDR1 SGHVS and CDR2 FQNEAQ. The CDR3 loop spans 14 amino acids. The CDR3 is CASSLARPGFGYTF. For the CDR3, the DNA is TGTGCCAGCAGCTTAGCGCGTCCGGGTTTCGGCTACACCTTC.

This clone was seen a handful of times. The CDR3 here is CASSEVRTGTNQPQHF. In DNA, the CDR3 is TGTGCCAGCAGTGAAGTAAGGACAGGGACGAATCAGCCCCAGCATTTT. This sequence joins TRBV6-1 and TRBJ1-5; 8 bases map to TRBD1. The CDR3 extends over 16 amino acids. Looked up from germline, CDR1 is MNHNS and CDR2 is SASEGT. Germline trimming cut 1 base from V and 4 bases from J; bases unmatched to any gene: 6.

This clone was picked up a small number of times. V usage is TRBV6-4 and J usage is TRBJ2-7, with 8 positions matching TRBD1. Germline CDR1 is MRHNA and CDR2 is SNTAGT. V gave up 1 base and J gave up 5 bases; unmatched junction bases: 13. CDR3 length: 17 residues. The CDR3 DNA reads as TGTGCCAGCAGTGACTTCCCACCGTGGACAGGGAAAAACGAGCAGTACTTC. Translating it yields CASSDFPPWTGKNEQYF.

This clone was seen a few times. V and J are TRBV14 and TRBJ2-5; no clear D gene. V lost 1 base and J 1 base, leaving 10 bases between the germline ends. This CDR3 region has 15 residues. CDR1 and CDR2 from the germline V gene are SGHDN and FVKESK. The CDR3 DNA reads TGTGCCAGCAGCCAAGGCAGTCTCCCCCAAGAGACCCAGTACTTC. Translation gives CASSQGSLPQETQYF.

Only a few counts were recorded for this clone. The V call is TRBV14, the J call TRBJ2-1; the match to TRBD2 covers 14 bases. With V trimmed by 4 bases and J by 0 bases, 5 bases remained unmatched. The germline gives CDR1 SGHDN, CDR2 FVKESK. The CDR3 totals 18 residues. The CDR3 protein is CASSRGTSGRGSYNEQFF. In DNA, the CDR3 is TGTGCCAGCAGCCGAGGGACTAGCGGGAGAGGCTCCTACAATGAGCAGTTCTTC.

This clone was seen more than once but under ten times. The J gene is TRBJ2-1, the V gene TRBV6-5; D is possibly TRBD2 (6 bases). V was clipped by 6 bases and J by 9 bases, with 21 bases between them. The CDR3 is made up of 15 amino acids. Germline CDR1 reads MNHEY; CDR2 reads SVGAGI. The CDR3 is CASSSTSPGLGEQFF. For the CDR3, the DNA is TGTGCCAGCAGCTCAACTAGCCCAGGGCTTGGTGAGCAGTTCTTC.

The chain links TRBV7-9 to TRBJ1-4; no firm D call. The CDR3 contains 15 residues. V lost 5 bases and J 3 bases, leaving 13 bases between the germline ends. Germline V gene sequence: CDR1 SEHNR, CDR2 FQNEAQ (reference sequence). CDR3 amino acids: CASSARGLPNEKLFF. CDR3 DNA: TGTGCCAGCAGCGCCCGCGGCCTTCCTAATGAAAAACTGTTTTTT.

This rearrangement joins TRBV28 to TRBJ1-2; D uncertain. V lost 6 bases, J lost 12 bases, and 17 bases lay in between. Germline CDR1 MDHEN, CDR2 SYDVKM. The CDR3 totals 12 residues. CDR3 in DNA: TGTGCCAGCAGCCTTATCGGTCAGTTTAACACCTTC. Translated: CASSLIGQFNTF.

The V gene is TRBV28, the J gene TRBJ2-3; D uncertain. Germline V lookup: CDR1 MDHEN, CDR2 SYDVKM. V lost 3 bases and J 4 bases, leaving 14 bases between the germline ends. CDR3 length: 15 amino acids. The chain's CDR3 is CASSFDKLDADTQYF. CDR3 DNA: TGTGCCAGCAGTTTCGACAAACTGGATGCAGATACGCAGTATTTT.